Following are 5 T cell receptor beta chains from one sample sequenced in a study of Graves' ophthalmopathy and Graves' hyperthyroidism. RNA transcripts provided the template for amplifying TCR beta CDR3 regions. HTBI primers served in a first-round RT-PCR, which a second-round multiplex PCR followed. TCRdb re-derived calls from the multiplex PCR reads in MiXCR, one entry per CDR3 protein. Of roughly 400,000 distinct CDR3 sequences listed, 15% are singletons. Sample: peripheral blood. These receptors were collected from a woman under 30 with stable Graves' hyperthyroidism.

This clonotype has a count of ten or more. Written as DNA, the CDR3 is TGTGCCAGCAGCTTCCGGGACAGTGACTATGGCTACACCTTC. Amino acid sequence: CASSFRDSDYGYTF. The rearrangement links TRBV7-2 to TRBJ1-2; 7 positions match TRBD1. V lost 3 bases, J lost 3 bases, and 4 bases stayed unmatched. Germline CDR1 and CDR2: SGHTA and FQGNSA. CDR3 length: 14 amino acids.

This clonotype was counted between two and nine times. The V gene is TRBV3-1, the J gene TRBJ1-5; the D is unclear. Trimming took off 5 bases at V and 6 bases at J, with 11 bases between the two ends. The CDR3 runs to 13 residues. Germline CDR1 LGHDT, CDR2 YNNKEL (reference sequence). The CDR3 DNA sequence: TGTGCCAGCAGCGACGGGTCAGGTCAGCCCCAGCATTTT. This encodes CASSDGSGQPQHF.

Turning to this clonotype: The conserved closing phenylalanine or tryptophan is absent in this CDR3, likely reflecting a read error. The chain recombines TRBV20-1 with TRBJ2-7, with 9 bases aligning to TRBD2. Germline-derived CDR1 and CDR2 are DFQATT and SNEGSKA (reference sequence). The CDR3 consists of 15 residues. V dropped 3 bases and J dropped 2; count of bases not matched to a gene: 8. The CDR3 DNA follows: TGCAGTGCTAGGCAAGCGGGGGGATTTCCCTACGAGCAGTACCTC. The encoded protein is CSARQAGGFPYEQYL.

This clonotype has more than one count but fewer than ten. The chain uses TRBV19 and TRBJ2-2; tentatively, D is TRBD1 (6 bases). The germline gives CDR1 LNHDA, CDR2 SQIVND (reference sequence). V shed 1 base and J shed 6 bases, with 15 bases lying between them. The CDR3 covers 16 residues. The CDR3 coding sequence is TGTGCCAGTAGTATAGCCGCAAGTGGGGGCGCCGGGGAGCTGTTTTTT. Amino acid sequence: CASSIAASGGAGELFF.

This clonotype occurred a few times. This sequence joins TRBV11-2 and TRBJ2-5, with TRBD2 identical over 12 bases. The CDR3 has 19 residues. J lost 5 bases, V lost 4 bases, and 17 bases had no gene match. The germline V gene has CDR1 SGHAT and CDR2 FQNNGV. The CDR3 DNA follows: TGTGCCAGCAGCTCCCCCTTGGGGCTAGCGGGGGGGCTGTTGGAGACCCAGTACTTC. This codes for CASSSPLGLAGGLLETQYF.